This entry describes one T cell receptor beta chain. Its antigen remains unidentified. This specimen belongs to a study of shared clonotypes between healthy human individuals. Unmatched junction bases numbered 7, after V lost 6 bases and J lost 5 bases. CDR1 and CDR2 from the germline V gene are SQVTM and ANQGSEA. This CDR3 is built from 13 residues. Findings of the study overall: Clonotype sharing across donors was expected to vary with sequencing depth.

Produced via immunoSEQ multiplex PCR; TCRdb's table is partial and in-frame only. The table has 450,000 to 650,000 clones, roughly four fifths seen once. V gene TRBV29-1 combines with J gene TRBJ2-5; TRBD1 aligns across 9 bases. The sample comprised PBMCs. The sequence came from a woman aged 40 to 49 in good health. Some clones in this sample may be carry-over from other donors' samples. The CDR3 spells CSVEQGAGETQYF. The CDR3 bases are TGCAGCGTAGAACAGGGGGCCGGGGAGACCCAGTACTTC.